A selection of T cell receptor beta chains follows, all from one sample in a study of regulatory T cells in long-lasting Graves disease. TCRdb ran MiXCR on the multiplex PCR reads and lists one entry per CDR3 protein. The table includes about 620,000 distinct CDR3 sequences, 16% detected once. This sample also belongs to another study, concerning T cells in Graves' hyperthyroidism and ophthalmopathy.

The input for sequencing was peripheral blood mononuclear cells (PBMCs), taken at new diagnosis, from a patient treated with antithyroid drugs. The receptors stem from a woman aged 30 to 39 with Graves disease. Both conserved end residues are part of each CDR3. D genes are given only for firm matches. Some rows have no size entry. The others give once, few or many, or a class for an expanded clone.

clone size	D gene	J gene	V gene	CDR3 DNA	CDR3 protein
NA	NA	TRBJ2-3	TRBV10-3	TGTGCCATCAGTGAGTCGCCGGAGCTACCTCGCACAGATACGCAGTATTTT	CAISESPELPRTDTQYF
few	TRBD2	TRBJ2-1	TRBV6-1	TGTCCCGGGACTAGCGGGAGGGCCTACAATGAGCAGTTCTTC	CPGTSGRAYNEQFF
NA	TRBD1	TRBJ1-2	TRBV19	TGTGCCAGTAGGCCTCCGGGACAGTACTATGGCTACACCTTC	CASRPPGQYYGYTF
NA	NA	TRBJ1-6	TRBV7-6	TGTGCCAGCAGCCAACGCAGGGTAGGCCATTCACCCCTCCACTTT	CASSQRRVGHSPLHF
many	TRBD1	TRBJ1-5	TRBV27	TGTGCCAGCAGCCCCCGGACAGGGGGTTTTCAGCCCCAGCATTTT	CASSPRTGGFQPQHF
many	NA	TRBJ1-2	TRBV28	TGTGCCAGCAGCTTAGACTATGGCTACACCTTC	CASSLDYGYTF
NA	NA	TRBJ2-5	TRBV2	TGTGCCAGCAGTGAATCTTGGGGAGAGACCCAGTACTTC	CASSESWGETQYF
NA	TRBD2	TRBJ2-7	TRBV3-1	TGTGCCAGCAGCCAAGGACTAGCGATGTACGAGCAGTACTTC	CASSQGLAMYEQYF
many	NA	TRBJ2-5	TRBV6-5	TGTGCCAGCAGTTACACCGGGGGGCGGGAGACCCAGTACTTC	CASSYTGGRETQYF
many	TRBD1	TRBJ1-6	TRBV20-1	TGCAGTGCAGTTGGAGCAGGGGGCGTTGGTTCACCCCTCCACTTT	CSAVGAGGVGSPLHF
few	NA	TRBJ2-7	TRBV29-1	TGCAGCCCTGGGGTACGGGCCTACGAGCAGTACTTC	CSPGVRAYEQYF
many	NA	TRBJ1-5	TRBV28	TGTGCCAGCAGTTTGAGGGGAATGAATCAGCCCCAGCATTTT	CASSLRGMNQPQHF
few	TRBD2	TRBJ2-4	TRBV27	TGTGCCAGCAGTGTAGGGAGACTAGCGGGAAGAGAGGTCAAAAACATTCAGTACTTC	CASSVGRLAGREVKNIQYF
few	NA	TRBJ2-7	TRBV3-1	TGTGCCAGCAGACGACAAGGCGAGCAGTACTTC	CASRRQGEQYF
few	TRBD2	TRBJ2-5	TRBV11-2	TGTGCCAGCAGCCTTTCTCAAACCGGGACTAGCGGGAGAGAGACCCAGTACTTC	CASSLSQTGTSGRETQYF
many	NA	TRBJ1-1	TRBV30	TGTGCCTGGAGTGTAGGGCCTGAAGCTTTCTTT	CAWSVGPEAFF
NA	NA	TRBJ2-3	TRBV6-1	TGTGCCAGCTCCCCGGGGCAGTTAGCAACAGATACGCAGTATTTT	CASSPGQLATDTQYF
few	NA	TRBJ2-2	TRBV6-2/TRBV6-3	TGTGCCAGCAGTTACCGGAAGGCGGGGGAGCTGTTTTTT	CASSYRKAGELFF
many	NA	TRBJ2-3	TRBV3-1	TGCGCCAGCAGTCCTACCGTAACAGATACGCAGTATTTT	CASSPTVTDTQYF
NA	NA	TRBJ1-1	TRBV2	TGTGCCAGGTTGGTGGGGGTGAACACTGAAGCTTTCTTT	CARLVGVNTEAFF
many	NA	TRBJ2-7	TRBV2	TGTGCCAGCCGGCCTCATACCACCCCCTACGAGCAGTACTTC	CASRPHTTPYEQYF
many	NA	TRBJ2-5	TRBV2	TGTGCCAGCAGTGAACGGGCAGACATCCTAGAGACCCAGTACTTC	CASSERADILETQYF
NA	TRBD1	TRBJ1-1	TRBV7-9	TGTGCCAGCAGCGAAGGACAGGGGGACCGTTCGGCTTTCTTT	CASSEGQGDRSAFF
many	NA	TRBJ2-2	TRBV5-1	TGCGCCAGCAGTTACGAGACGGGCTCGGCCGGGGAGCTGTTTTTT	CASSYETGSAGELFF
NA	NA	TRBJ1-6	TRBV12-3/TRBV12-4	TGTGCCAGCGGTTTCTCGGCCCCTAATTCACCCCTCCACTTT	CASGFSAPNSPLHF
many	NA	TRBJ1-2	TRBV27	TGTGCCAGCAGTCCAGGCGGGGCAGTAGGCTACACCTTC	CASSPGGAVGYTF
many	NA	TRBJ1-5	TRBV28	TGTGCCAGCAGTTTTGGGGACCGTAAAAATCAGCCCCAGCATTTT	CASSFGDRKNQPQHF
few	TRBD2	TRBJ2-1	TRBV6-1	TGTGCCAGCACTCCCGGGACTAGCGGGATTACTGAGCAGTTCTTC	CASTPGTSGITEQFF
many	TRBD1	TRBJ1-1	TRBV19	TGTGCCAGTGGGACAGGGACCTGGGGGATGAACACTGAAGCTTTCTTT	CASGTGTWGMNTEAFF
many	TRBD2	TRBJ2-1	TRBV20-1	TGCAGTGCTAGGGGTAGCGGGAGGGGGGATAACAATGAGCAGTTCTTC	CSARGSGRGDNNEQFF
NA	NA	TRBJ2-1	TRBV9	TGTGCCAGCAGCGTCGGACCGGGGTCAGGGAATGAGCAGTTCTTC	CASSVGPGSGNEQFF
few	NA	TRBJ1-5	TRBV18	TGTGCCAGCTCACCTGGGGGTGGGGGATCACCCCAGCATTTT	CASSPGGGGSPQHF
NA	NA	TRBJ2-1	TRBV15	TGTGCCACCGCAGCGACGAACTACAATGAGCAGTTCTTC	CATAATNYNEQFF
many	NA	TRBJ2-7	TRBV28	TGTGCCAGCAGCCTGATCTACGAGCAGTACTTC	CASSLIYEQYF
NA	TRBD2	TRBJ2-7	TRBV6-1	TGTGCCAGCAGTACCGGACTAGCGGGAGGGCCAACTTACGAGCAGTACTTC	CASSTGLAGGPTYEQYF
many	NA	TRBJ1-2	TRBV28	TGTGCCAGCACTAATAAACTCGGGGGCGCCGCGGACTATGGCTACACCTTC	CASTNKLGGAADYGYTF
many	NA	TRBJ1-1	TRBV7-2	TGTGCCAGCAGCCTACGACAGATAAGTATGAACACTGAAGCTTTCTTT	CASSLRQISMNTEAFF
many	TRBD1	TRBJ1-1	TRBV6-1	TGTGCCAGCAGTGAAAGGCGGACAGGTGAAGCTTTCTTT	CASSERRTGEAFF
NA	NA	TRBJ2-5	TRBV2	TGTGCCAGCAGTGATGAAGACAAGACCCAGTACTTC	CASSDEDKTQYF
many	NA	TRBJ1-1	TRBV6-5	TGTGCCAGCAGTTACATTGTAGGGGGCACTGAAGCTTTCTTT	CASSYIVGGTEAFF
few	NA	TRBJ1-3	TRBV7-2	TGTGCCAGCAGCGCACAGGGCCGGAACACCATATATTTT	CASSAQGRNTIYF
NA	NA	TRBJ1-4	TRBV12-5	TGTGCTACCCGGGAACTGGGGGGGGTTAATGAAAAACTGTTTTTT	CATRELGGVNEKLFF
NA	NA	TRBJ1-1	TRBV30	TGTGCCTGGAGTACGGTGGGGACGAACACTGAAGCTTTCTTT	CAWSTVGTNTEAFF
NA	NA	TRBJ1-5	TRBV28	TGTGCCAGCAGGACCAGGACAGCTCAGCCCCAGCATTTT	CASRTRTAQPQHF
NA	TRBD1	TRBJ2-7	TRBV29-1	TGCAGCGTTTCAGGGGGCGCGAGGGGCGAGCAGTACTTC	CSVSGGARGEQYF
large	NA	TRBJ2-7	TRBV28	TGTGCCAGCAGTCCTCTCGGGGGCGAGCAGTACTTC	CASSPLGGEQYF
NA	NA	TRBJ2-7	TRBV2	TGTGCCAGCACCCGGGTAGGGGTCTCCTACGAGCAGTACTTC	CASTRVGVSYEQYF
many	NA	TRBJ1-2	TRBV14	TGTGCCAGCAGCCAAGGACAGTTTACCTATGGCTACACCTTC	CASSQGQFTYGYTF
many	TRBD1	TRBJ1-4	TRBV2	TGTGCCAGCAGCCTAGGACAGGGCAGTAATGAAAAACTGTTTTTT	CASSLGQGSNEKLFF
few	NA	TRBJ2-7	TRBV28	TGTGCCACCTTAGCCCACGAGCAGTACTTC	CATLAHEQYF
NA	NA	TRBJ2-7	TRBV6-2/TRBV6-3	TGTGCCAGCAGTTACTTGGGGGAGCAGTACTTC	CASSYLGEQYF
many	TRBD1	TRBJ1-5	TRBV6-1	TGTGCCAGCAGTGGGGGACAGTATAGCAATCAGCCCCAGCATTTT	CASSGGQYSNQPQHF
many	NA	TRBJ1-1	TRBV28	TGTGCCAGCAGTCTCCGGGGTATCGGAACTGAAGCTTTCTTT	CASSLRGIGTEAFF
NA	TRBD2	TRBJ2-1	TRBV4-1	TGCGCCAGCAGCCAAGAAGACAGCGGGATGGTGCAGTTCTTC	CASSQEDSGMVQFF
many	TRBD1	TRBJ2-1	TRBV6-2/TRBV6-3	TGTGCCATCGGGGACAGTCCCAATGAGCAGTTCTTC	CAIGDSPNEQFF
few	NA	TRBJ1-2	TRBV6-1	TGTGCCAGCAGAGACACAGGAATCACGGGAGGCTACACCTTC	CASRDTGITGGYTF
NA	NA	TRBJ2-3	TRBV20-1	TGCAGTGCCGCTCCGAGTCGCCCTAGCACAGATACGCAGTATTTT	CSAAPSRPSTDTQYF